This TCR beta chain was documented in a study of shared T cell receptors in the human thymus. Method: immunoSEQ multiplex PCR; TCRdb's copy keeps in-frame clones and lacks some. The repertoire consists of hundreds of thousands of clones, with 80% to 90% occurring once and the leading ten covering 0.0094%. The CDR3 covers 16 residues. The V gene's germline CDR1 is MNHEY and CDR2 SVGAGI. V was clipped by 0 bases and J by 5 bases, with 13 bases between them. This clone was counted a few times. These data also formed part of another study, on human thymus T cells. Turning to that study: Healthy Finnish infants undergoing corrective surgery for congenital heart defects were the donors. Related studies found that unrelated individuals share highly overlapping thymic repertoires.

This sequence originates from a boy under three years old with a congenital heart defect. Sequences were obtained from thymocytes. This chain uses TRBV6-5 with TRBJ1-4, with D possibly matching TRBD1 (5 bases). For the CDR3, the DNA is TGTGCCAGCAGTTACTCGTTCTCAGGGAGGAATGAAAAACTGTTTTTT. It specifies CASSYSFSGRNEKLFF.